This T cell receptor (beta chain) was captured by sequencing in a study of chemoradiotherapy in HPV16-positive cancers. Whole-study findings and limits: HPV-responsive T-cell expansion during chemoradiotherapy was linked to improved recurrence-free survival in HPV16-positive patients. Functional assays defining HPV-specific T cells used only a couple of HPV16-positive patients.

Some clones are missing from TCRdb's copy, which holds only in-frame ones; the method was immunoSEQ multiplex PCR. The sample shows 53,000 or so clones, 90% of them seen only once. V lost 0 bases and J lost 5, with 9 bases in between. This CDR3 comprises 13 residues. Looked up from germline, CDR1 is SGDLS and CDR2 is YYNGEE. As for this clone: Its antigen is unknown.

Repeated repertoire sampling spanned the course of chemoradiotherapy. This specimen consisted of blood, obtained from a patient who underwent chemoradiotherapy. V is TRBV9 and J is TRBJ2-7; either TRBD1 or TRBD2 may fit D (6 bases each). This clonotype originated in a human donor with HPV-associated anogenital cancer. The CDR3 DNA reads TGTGCCAGCAGCGTAGAGGGGGGCCACGAGCAGTACTTC. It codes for CASSVEGGHEQYF. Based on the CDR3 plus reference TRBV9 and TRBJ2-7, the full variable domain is DSGVTQTPKHLITATGQRVTLRCSPRSGDLSVYWYQQSLDQGLQFLIQYYNGEERAKGNILERFSAQQFPDLHSELNLSSLELGDSALYFCASSVEGGHEQYFGPGTRLTVT.